The text below deals with one T cell receptor (beta chain). The sample belongs to a study of post-analysis software for immune sequencing data. cDNA libraries of TCR beta carried unique molecular identifiers. From around 0.96 to 9.9 million T cells, 450,000 to 550,000 cDNA molecules were obtained. One entry per CDR3 protein, called by TCRdb with MiXCR from the PCR reads. Of roughly 730,000 distinct CDR3 sequences in the sample, roughly 27% were seen once. The sequencing sample was made of blood. The TCR originated in a girl between 5 and 17 years old with multiple sclerosis.

CDR3 nucleotide sequence: TGTGCCAGCAGCCCCCGACAGGGAACAAATGAAAAACTGTTTTTT. Protein: CASSPRQGTNEKLFF. The chain recombines TRBV14 with TRBJ1-4; 7 bases fit TRBD1. This CDR3 spans 15 amino acids. CDR1 SGHDN and CDR2 FVKESK come from the germline V gene. The junction had 7 bases not matched to a gene; V was cut back by 4 bases and J by 5 bases.